The present T cell receptor (beta chain) was sequenced within a study of blood T cell repertoires in COVID-19. Study as a whole: Sites in the United States, Italy and Spain provided acute and convalescent COVID-19 samples. PBMCs, B-cell-depleted T cells, or T cells were the source of the cDNA or gDNA that made up the material.

This clone was seen a single time. Trimming took off 4 bases at V and 10 bases at J, with 14 bases between the two ends. The CDR3 has 13 amino acids. From germline, CDR1 is SGHNT and CDR2 YENEEA. Per the authors' pipeline: Amplified reference gene primers provided the basis for estimating nucleated cell counts. The assay was immunoSEQ multiplex PCR, and TCRdb's table has in-frame clones only and misses some. The V and J calls and clone size are taken from that table; D and trimming were inferred from the DNA. The sample contains about 22,000 clones, about nine tenths of which appear only once. The sequence derives from a man between 65 and 85 years old with acute or convalescent COVID-19. This sequence joins TRBV11-3 and TRBJ2-1; D remains ambiguous. What was sequenced was peripheral blood. The CDR3 nucleotides are TGTGCCAGCAGCTCCACGAGGATTGGGGAGCAGTTCTTC. Protein sequence: CASSSTRIGEQFF.